Listed here are 4 T cell receptor beta chains from one sample, sequenced in a study of PD-L1 blockade in urothelial cancer. Data came from immunoSEQ multiplex PCR; TCRdb stores just in-frame clones and leaves some out. The sample has fewer than 40,000 clones; 90% are singletons. Specimen: PBMCs, collected around atezolizumab (anti-PD-L1) treatment. These receptors came from a man between 65 and 85 years old with urothelial cancer.

The table lists this clone with a count of one. The chain joins TRBV6-5 to TRBJ2-2; D is unresolved. The V and J ends lost 5 bases and 4 bases respectively, with 14 bases between them. The germline V gene encodes CDR1 MNHEY and CDR2 SVGAGI. This CDR3 is 15 amino acids long. CDR3 loop: CASSRGVAPTGELFF. In DNA form, the CDR3 reads TGTGCCAGCAGTAGAGGAGTAGCACCCACCGGGGAGCTGTTTTTT.

The chain couples TRBV9 to TRBJ2-2; 9 nucleotides match TRBD2. The CDR3 sequence is 18 residues long. Germline CDR1 SGDLS, CDR2 YYNGEE. The ends lost 0 bases at V and 6 bases at J; junction bases unmatched: 12. This CDR3 is CASSVAGGRADKAGELFF. The DNA of the CDR3 is TGTGCCAGCAGCGTAGCCGGCGGGAGGGCCGATAAGGCCGGGGAGCTGTTTTTT. Based on the CDR3 plus reference TRBV9 and TRBJ2-2, the full variable domain is DSGVTQTPKHLITATGQRVTLRCSPRSGDLSVYWYQQSLDQGLQFLIQYYNGEERAKGNILERFSAQQFPDLHSELNLSSLELGDSALYFCASSVAGGRADKAGELFFGEGSRLTVL.

The chain joins TRBV19 to TRBJ1-4; no clear D gene. The germline V and J ends were trimmed by 4 bases and 7 bases, with 19 bases remaining between them. The CDR3 is 16 amino acids. The V gene's germline CDR1 is LNHDA and CDR2 SQIVND (reference sequence). As DNA, the CDR3 is TGTGCCAGTAGTACAGACCTAGGCGTCCATCGTGAAAAACTGTTTTTT. Protein product: CASSTDLGVHREKLFF.

This clone was seen once. The V and J genes are TRBV11-2 and TRBJ2-2, with D possibly matching TRBD1 (5 bases). The CDR3 loop spans 14 amino acids. Germline CDR1 and CDR2: SGHAT and FQNNGV. V was shortened by 11 bases and J by 3 bases, with 16 bases between the two germline ends. The CDR3 here is CAAAWGLYTGELFF. The DNA of the CDR3 is TGTGCCGCCGCCTGGGGCCTTTACACCGGGGAGCTGTTTTTT.